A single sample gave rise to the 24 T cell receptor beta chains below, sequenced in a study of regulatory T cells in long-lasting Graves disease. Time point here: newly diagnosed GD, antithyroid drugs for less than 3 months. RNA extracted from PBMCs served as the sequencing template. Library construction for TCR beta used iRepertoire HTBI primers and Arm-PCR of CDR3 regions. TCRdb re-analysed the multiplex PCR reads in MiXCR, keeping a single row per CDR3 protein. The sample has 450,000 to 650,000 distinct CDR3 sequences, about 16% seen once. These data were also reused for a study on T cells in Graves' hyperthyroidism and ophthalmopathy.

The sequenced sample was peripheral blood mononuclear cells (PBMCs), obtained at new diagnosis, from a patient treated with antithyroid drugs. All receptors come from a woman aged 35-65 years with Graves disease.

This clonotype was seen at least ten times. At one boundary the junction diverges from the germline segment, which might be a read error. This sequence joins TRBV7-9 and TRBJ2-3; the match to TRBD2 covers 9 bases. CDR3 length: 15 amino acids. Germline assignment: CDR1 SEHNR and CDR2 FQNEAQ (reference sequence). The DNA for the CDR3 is TGCGCCAGCAGCTTAACGCGGGGGGGCCAAGATACGCAGTATTTT. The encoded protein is CASSLTRGGQDTQYF.

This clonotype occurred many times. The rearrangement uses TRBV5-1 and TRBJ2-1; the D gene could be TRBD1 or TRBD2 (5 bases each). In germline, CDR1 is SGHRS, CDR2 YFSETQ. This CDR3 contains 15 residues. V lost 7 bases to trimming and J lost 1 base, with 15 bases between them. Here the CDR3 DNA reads TGCGCCAGCCGCCGTGATGGGGGATCCTACAATGAGCAGTTCTTC. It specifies CASRRDGGSYNEQFF.

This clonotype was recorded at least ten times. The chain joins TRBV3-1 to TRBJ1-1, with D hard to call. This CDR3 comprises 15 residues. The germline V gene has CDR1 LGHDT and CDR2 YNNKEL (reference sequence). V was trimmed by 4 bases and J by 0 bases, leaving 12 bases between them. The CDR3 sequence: CASSPFRAMNTEAFF. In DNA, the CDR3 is TGTGCCAGCAGCCCCTTTCGAGCCATGAACACTGAAGCTTTCTTT.

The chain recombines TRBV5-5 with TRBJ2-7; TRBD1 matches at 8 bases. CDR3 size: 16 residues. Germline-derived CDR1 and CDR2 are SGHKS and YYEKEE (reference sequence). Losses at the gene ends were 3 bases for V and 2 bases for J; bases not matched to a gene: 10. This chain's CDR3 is CASSSIPTGVAYEQYF. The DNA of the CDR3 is TGTGCCAGCAGCTCTATACCGACAGGGGTTGCCTACGAGCAGTACTTC.

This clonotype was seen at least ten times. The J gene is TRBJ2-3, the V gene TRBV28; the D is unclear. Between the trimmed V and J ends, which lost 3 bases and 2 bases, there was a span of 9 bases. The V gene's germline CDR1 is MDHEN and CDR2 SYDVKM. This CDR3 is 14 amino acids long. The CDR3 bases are TGTGCCAGCAGTTTTCGGCTCCCCACAGATACGCAGTATTTT. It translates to CASSFRLPTDTQYF.

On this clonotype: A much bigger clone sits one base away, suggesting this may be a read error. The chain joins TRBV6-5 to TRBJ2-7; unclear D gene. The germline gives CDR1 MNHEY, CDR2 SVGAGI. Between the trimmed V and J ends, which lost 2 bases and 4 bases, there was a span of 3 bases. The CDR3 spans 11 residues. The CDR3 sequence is CASSYEYEQYF. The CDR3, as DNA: TGTGCCAGCAGTTACGAGTACGAGCAGTACTTC.

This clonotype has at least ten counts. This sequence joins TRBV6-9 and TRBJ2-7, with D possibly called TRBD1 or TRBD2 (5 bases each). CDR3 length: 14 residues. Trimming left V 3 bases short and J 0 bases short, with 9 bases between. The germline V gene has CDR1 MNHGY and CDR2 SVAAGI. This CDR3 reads CASSYRGTSYEQYF. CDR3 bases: TGTGCCAGCAGTTACAGAGGGACCTCCTACGAGCAGTACTTC.

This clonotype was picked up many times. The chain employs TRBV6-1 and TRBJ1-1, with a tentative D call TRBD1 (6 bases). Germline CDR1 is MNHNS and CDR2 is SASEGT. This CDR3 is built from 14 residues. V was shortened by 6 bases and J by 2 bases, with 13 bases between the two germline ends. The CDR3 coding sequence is TGTGCCAGCAGCTCTCTACAGGGAAACACTGAAGCTTTCTTT. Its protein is CASSSLQGNTEAFF.

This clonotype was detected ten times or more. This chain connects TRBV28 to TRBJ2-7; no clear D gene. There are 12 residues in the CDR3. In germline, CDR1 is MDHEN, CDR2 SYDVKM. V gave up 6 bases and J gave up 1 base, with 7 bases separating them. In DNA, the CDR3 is TGTGCCAGCAGGGGTTTTTCCTACGAGCAGTACTTC. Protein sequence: CASRGFSYEQYF.

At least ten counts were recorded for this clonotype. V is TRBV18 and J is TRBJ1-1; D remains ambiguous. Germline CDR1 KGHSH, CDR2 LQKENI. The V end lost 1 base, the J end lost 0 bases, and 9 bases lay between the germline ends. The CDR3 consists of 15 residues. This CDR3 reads CASSPRATMNTEAFF. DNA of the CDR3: TGTGCCAGCTCACCACGGGCGACAATGAACACTGAAGCTTTCTTT.

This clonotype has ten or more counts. The CDR3 sequence: CASSHWVTDPDEQFF. CDR3 nucleotides: TGTGCCAGCAGCCATTGGGTCACGGACCCTGATGAGCAGTTCTTC. The V gene is TRBV7-9, the J gene TRBJ2-1; D gene uncertain. Trimming left V 5 bases short and J 8 bases short, with 19 bases between. The CDR3 has 15 residues. CDR1 is SEHNR and CDR2 is FQNEAQ in the germline V gene (reference sequence).

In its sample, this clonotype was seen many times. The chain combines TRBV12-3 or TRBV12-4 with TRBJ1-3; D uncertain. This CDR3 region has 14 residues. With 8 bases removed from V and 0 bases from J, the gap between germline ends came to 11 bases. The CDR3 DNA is TGTGCCAGCTCAACAGAGTCCTCTGGAAACACCATATATTTT. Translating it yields CASSTESSGNTIYF.

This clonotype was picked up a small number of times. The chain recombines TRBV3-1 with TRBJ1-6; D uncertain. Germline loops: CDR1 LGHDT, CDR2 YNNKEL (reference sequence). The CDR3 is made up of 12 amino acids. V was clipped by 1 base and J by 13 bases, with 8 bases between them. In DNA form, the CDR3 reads TGTGCCAGCAGCCAAGGGGTAGGGCCCCTCCACTTT. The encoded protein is CASSQGVGPLHF.

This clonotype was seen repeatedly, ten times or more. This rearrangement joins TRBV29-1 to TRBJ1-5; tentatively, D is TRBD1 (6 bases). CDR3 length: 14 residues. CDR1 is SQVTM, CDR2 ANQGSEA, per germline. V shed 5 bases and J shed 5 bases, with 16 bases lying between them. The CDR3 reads CSVRGAGEHQPQHF. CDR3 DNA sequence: TGCAGCGTTCGAGGTGCAGGGGAGCATCAGCCCCAGCATTTT.

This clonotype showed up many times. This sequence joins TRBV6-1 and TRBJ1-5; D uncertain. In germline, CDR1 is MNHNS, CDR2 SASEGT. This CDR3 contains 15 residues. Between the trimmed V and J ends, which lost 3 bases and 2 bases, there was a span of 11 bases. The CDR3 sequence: CASSDRFSGNQPQHF. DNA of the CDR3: TGTGCCAGCAGTGATCGGTTTTCCGGCAATCAGCCCCAGCATTTT.

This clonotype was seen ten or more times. Written as DNA, the CDR3 is TGCGCCAGCAGCTTAGACCGAAGCTCTGGAAACACCATATATTTT. Translation gives CASSLDRSSGNTIYF. The rearrangement links TRBV5-1 to TRBJ1-3, with D unclear. In germline, CDR1 is SGHRS, CDR2 YFSETQ. CDR3 length equals 15 residues. V lost 2 bases, J lost 0 bases, and 9 bases lay in between.

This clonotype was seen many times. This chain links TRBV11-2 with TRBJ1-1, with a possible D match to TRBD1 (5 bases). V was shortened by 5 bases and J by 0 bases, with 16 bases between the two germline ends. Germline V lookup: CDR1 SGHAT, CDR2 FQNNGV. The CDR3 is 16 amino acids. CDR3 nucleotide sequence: TGTGCCAGCAGCGCACTCTCCAGGGAGGTGAACACTGAAGCTTTCTTT. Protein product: CASSALSREVNTEAFF. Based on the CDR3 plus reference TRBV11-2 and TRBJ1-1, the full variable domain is EAGVAQSPRYKIIEKRQSVAFWCNPISGHATLYWYQQILGQGPKLLIQFQNNGVVDDSQLPKDRFSAERLKGVDSTLKIQPAKLEDSAVYLCASSALSREVNTEAFFGQGTRLTVV.

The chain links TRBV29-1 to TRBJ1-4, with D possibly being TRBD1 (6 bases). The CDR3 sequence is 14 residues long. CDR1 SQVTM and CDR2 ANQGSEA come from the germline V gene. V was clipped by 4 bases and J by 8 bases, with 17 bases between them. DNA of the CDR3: TGCAGCGTTGGGGTTCAGGGGTTCGGGGAAAAACTGTTTTTT. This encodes CSVGVQGFGEKLFF. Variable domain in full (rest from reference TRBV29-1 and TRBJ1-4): SAVISQKPSRDICQRGTSLTIQCQVDSQVTMMFWYRQQPGQSLTLIATANQGSEATYESGFVIDKFPISRPNLTFSTLTVSNMSPEDSSIYLCSVGVQGFGEKLFFGSGTQLSVL.

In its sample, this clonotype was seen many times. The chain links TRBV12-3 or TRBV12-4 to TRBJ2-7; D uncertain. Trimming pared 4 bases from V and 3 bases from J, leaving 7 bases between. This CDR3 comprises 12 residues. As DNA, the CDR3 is TGTGCCAGCAGTTCCGACAACTACGAGCAGTACTTC. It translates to CASSSDNYEQYF.

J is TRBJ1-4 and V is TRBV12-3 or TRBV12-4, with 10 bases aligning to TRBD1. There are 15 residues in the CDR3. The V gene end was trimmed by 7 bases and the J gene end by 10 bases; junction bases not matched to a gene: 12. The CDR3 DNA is TGTGCCAGCACCCCCGGGACAGGGGCAAGGGGAAAACTGTTTTTT. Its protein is CASTPGTGARGKLFF.

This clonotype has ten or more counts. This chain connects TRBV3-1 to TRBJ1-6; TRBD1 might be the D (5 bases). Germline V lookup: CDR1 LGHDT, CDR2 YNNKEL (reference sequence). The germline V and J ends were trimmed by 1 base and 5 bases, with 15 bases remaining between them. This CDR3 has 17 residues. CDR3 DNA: TGTGCCAGCAGCCAAGTCCGGGGGAAAACTCATAATTCACCCCTCCACTTT. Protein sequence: CASSQVRGKTHNSPLHF.

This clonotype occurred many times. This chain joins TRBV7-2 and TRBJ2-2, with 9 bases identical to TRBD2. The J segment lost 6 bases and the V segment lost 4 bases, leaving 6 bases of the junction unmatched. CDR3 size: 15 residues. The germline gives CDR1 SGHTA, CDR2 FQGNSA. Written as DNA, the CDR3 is TGTGCCAGCAGCTCTAAGACTAGCGGTTCCGGGGAGCTGTTTTTT. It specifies CASSSKTSGSGELFF.

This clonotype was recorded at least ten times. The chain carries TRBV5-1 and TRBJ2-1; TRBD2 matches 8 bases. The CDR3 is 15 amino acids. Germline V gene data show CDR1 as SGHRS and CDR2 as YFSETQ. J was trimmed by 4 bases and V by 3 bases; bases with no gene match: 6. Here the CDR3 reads CASSSTSGPYNEQFF. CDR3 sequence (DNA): TGCGCCAGCAGCTCCACTAGCGGACCTTACAATGAGCAGTTCTTC.

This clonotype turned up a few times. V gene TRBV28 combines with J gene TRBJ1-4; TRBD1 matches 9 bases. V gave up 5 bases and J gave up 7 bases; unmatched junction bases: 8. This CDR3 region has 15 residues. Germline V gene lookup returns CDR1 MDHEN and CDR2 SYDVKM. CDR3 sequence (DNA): TGTGCCAGCAGTCCTATGACAGGGGGGTCTGAAAAACTGTTTTTT. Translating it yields CASSPMTGGSEKLFF.